This T cell receptor beta chain was found in a study of tumor and adjacent non-tumor tissue in lung cancer. Turning to the study itself: Patients comprised roughly 12 adenocarcinoma, 2 squamous cell carcinoma and 1 small cell lung cancer.

In the case of this clonotype: A clone one base away is much larger, so this may be a read error.

Germline-derived CDR1 and CDR2 are LGHNA and YSLEER. The CDR3 is 16 residues long. No cell sorting was done before RNA was extracted from the tissue. The library came from three nested PCR rounds adapted from ARM-PCR protocols. TCRdb processed the multiplex PCR reads anew with MiXCR; each CDR3 protein has one entry. The repertoire has 130,000 or so distinct CDR3 sequences, roughly 64% of them found once; the top ten carry 13%. Specimen: lung tumor tissue. The origin of this receptor is a man between 25 and 39 years old with non-small cell lung cancer. The chain has TRBV4-3 and TRBJ2-3; 9 nucleotides match TRBD2. CDR3: CANSQDLGGGADTQYF. The CDR3 nucleotides read TGCGCCAACAGCCAAGATCTCGGCGGGGGGGCGGATACGCAGTATTTT.